Following are 3 T cell receptor beta chains from one sample sequenced in a study of naive and memory T cell subsets. An equimolar mix of two oligonucleotides served as the beta constant-region primer for TRBC1 and TRBC2. MiXCR was run by TCRdb on the UMI-ligation and nested PCR reads, yielding one entry per CDR3 protein. The data contain around 31,000 distinct CDR3 sequences, 9.5% to 12% of them singletons. The specimen sequenced was effector memory CD4+ T cells from blood. Described subset: effector memory, CD45RA- CD27-. The receptors come from a human donor in good health.

A few counts support this clonotype. This chain joins TRBV18 and TRBJ1-4, with TRBD1 as a possible D gene (6 bases). Between the trimmed V and J ends, which lost 3 bases and 6 bases, there was a span of 17 bases. CDR1 and CDR2 from the germline V gene are KGHSH and LQKENI. This CDR3 region has 16 residues. Here the CDR3 reads CASSPSPGGLYEKLFF. The DNA of the CDR3 is TGTGCCAGCTCACCCTCACCGGGGGGGCTCTATGAAAAACTGTTTTTT.

This clonotype occurred many times. V gene TRBV25-1 combines with J gene TRBJ2-7, with a tentative D call TRBD1 (5 bases). From germline, CDR1 is MGHDK and CDR2 SYGVNS. The CDR3 runs to 12 residues. V was pared by 7 bases and J by 2 bases, with 9 bases between. CDR3 in amino acids: CASKTETYEQYF. CDR3 nucleotides: TGTGCCAGCAAGACAGAAACCTACGAGCAGTACTTC.

This clonotype turned up a few times. The gene calls are TRBV12-3 or TRBV12-4 and TRBJ1-1; the match to TRBD1 covers 7 bases. The trim removed 6 bases at V and 11 bases at J, leaving 15 bases unmatched. The CDR3 extends over 14 amino acids. The CDR3 DNA reads as TGTGCCAGCAGAAGTCACAGGGGCCAACTCAACGCTTTCTTT. Encoded protein: CASRSHRGQLNAFF.